This record covers a single T cell receptor beta chain. Its antigen is undetermined. The libraries of TRB cDNA were constructed through 5' RACE using UMI labels. TCRdb reprocessed the 5' RACE reads and keeps a single row for each CDR3 protein, giving no DNA. The ten top clones account for less than 1%, within a sample of 80,000 to 100,000 distinct CDR3 sequences. This CDR3 has 15 amino acids. The germline CDR1 and CDR2 sequences are LNHNV and YYDKDF (reference sequence). This record belongs to a study of CXCR3-negative and CXCR3-positive naive CD8 T cells. Study findings and constraints: Unlike memory cells, which differed, naive CXCR3-negative and CXCR3-positive cells had similar TRBV-TRBJ usage. When CXCR3-positive naive cells were set against CXCR3-negative naive cells, the former had more hydrophobic TRB CDR3s.

This rearrangement joins TRBV15 to TRBJ2-1. The sample consisted of naive CXCR3+ CD8+ T cells from blood. Subset in this sample: CD45RO-CCR7+CD27+CD95- naive CD8+ T cells expressing CXCR3 (TNR3+). This receptor was taken from a human donor in good health. Some clones in this sample may be carry-over from other donors' samples. CDR3 protein: CATSRDTIGLNEQFF.